This paragraph covers one TCR beta chain sequence. Sequencing used immunoSEQ multiplex PCR; TCRdb keeps in-frame clones, though not all of them. Of hundreds of thousands of clones in the sample, around 92% were seen once. Treatment indicated: around 19 received Ad26.COV2.S at low or high dose, single or two shots; several received placebo; per-sample allocation not given. Collection of samples fell on day 63 after the first vaccine or placebo injection. A Boston donor was an adult aged 18-55 years. The sample comes from a study of Ad26.COV2.S vaccination and SARS-CoV-2 variants. Study at large: In the study, Ad26.COV2.S was injected intramuscularly once, or twice 56 days apart.

Trimming removed 8 bases at V and 6 bases at J, with 16 bases between. The CDR3 covers 13 residues. Germline V gene lookup returns CDR1 ENHRY and CDR2 SYGVKD. The source was peripheral blood, collected in a trial of Ad26.COV2.S vaccine versus placebo. This TCR derives from a person aged 18 to 59 who received the Ad26.COV2.S COVID-19 vaccine or a placebo. The rearrangement uses TRBV10-3 and TRBJ1-2; possible D gene TRBD1, 5 bases. The CDR3 spells CAIHRGSFDGYTF. The DNA of the CDR3 is TGTGCCATCCACCGGGGCAGCTTCGATGGCTACACCTTC.